This T cell receptor (beta chain) is from a study of TIL therapy for anti-PD-1-resistant metastatic lung cancer. Study details: Patients then received nivolumab; progressors got lymphodepletion, TIL and IL-2. Study results and caveats: Infused TIL clonotypes partially replaced the baseline blood repertoire, then decayed over months.

Germline V lookup: CDR1 SGHRS, CDR2 YFSETQ. The CDR3 runs 15 residues. The junction had 7 bases not matched to a gene; V was cut back by 2 bases and J by 8 bases. A remark on this clone: Its matching antigen is unknown.

This was the immunoSEQ v3 assay. Sequencing used immunoSEQ multiplex PCR; TCRdb keeps in-frame clones, though not all of them. The data contain tens of thousands of clones, 69% of them singletons. Time point defined: pre-treatment sample, taken before nivolumab and TIL therapy. The chain carries TRBV5-1 and TRBJ2-1; 10 positions agree with TRBD2. This clonotype was sampled from a person between 30 and 79 years old with non-small cell lung cancer. The input for sequencing was blood, taken at baseline. DNA of the CDR3: TGCGCCAGCAGCTTTAGCGGGAGGAATTTCGATGAGCAGTTCTTC. As protein: CASSFSGRNFDEQFF.